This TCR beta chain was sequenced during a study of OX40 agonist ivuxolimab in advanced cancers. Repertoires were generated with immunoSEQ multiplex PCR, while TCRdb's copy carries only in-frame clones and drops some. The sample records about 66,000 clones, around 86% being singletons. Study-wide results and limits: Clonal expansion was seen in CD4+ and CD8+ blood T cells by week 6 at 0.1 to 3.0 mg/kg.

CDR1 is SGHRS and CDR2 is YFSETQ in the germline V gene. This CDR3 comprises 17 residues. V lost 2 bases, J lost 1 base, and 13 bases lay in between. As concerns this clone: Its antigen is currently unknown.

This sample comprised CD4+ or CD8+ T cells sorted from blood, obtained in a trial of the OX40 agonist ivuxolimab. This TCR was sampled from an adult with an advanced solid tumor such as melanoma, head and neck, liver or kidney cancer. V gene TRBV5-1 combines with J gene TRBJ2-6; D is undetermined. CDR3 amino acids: CASSFDAWGSGANVLTF. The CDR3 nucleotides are TGCGCCAGCAGCTTTGATGCGTGGGGTTCTGGGGCCAACGTCCTGACTTTC.